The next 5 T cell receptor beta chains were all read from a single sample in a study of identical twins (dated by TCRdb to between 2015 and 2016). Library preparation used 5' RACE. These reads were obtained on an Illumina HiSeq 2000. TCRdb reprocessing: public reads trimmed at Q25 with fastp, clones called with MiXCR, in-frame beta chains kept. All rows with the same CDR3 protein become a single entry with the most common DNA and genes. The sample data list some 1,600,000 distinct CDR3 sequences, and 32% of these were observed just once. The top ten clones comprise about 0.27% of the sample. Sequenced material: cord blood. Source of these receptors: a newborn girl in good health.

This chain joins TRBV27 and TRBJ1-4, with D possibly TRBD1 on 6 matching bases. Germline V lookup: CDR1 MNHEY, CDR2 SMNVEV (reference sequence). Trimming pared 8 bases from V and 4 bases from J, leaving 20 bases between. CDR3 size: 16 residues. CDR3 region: CASSVKNTGYNEKLFF. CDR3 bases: TGTGCCAGCTCAGTTAAGAATACAGGGTATAATGAAAAACTGTTTTTT.

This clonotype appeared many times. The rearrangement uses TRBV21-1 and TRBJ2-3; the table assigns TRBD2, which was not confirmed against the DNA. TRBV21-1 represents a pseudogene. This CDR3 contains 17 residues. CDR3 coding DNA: TGTGCCAGCAGCAAAATTGCTAGCGGGGAGAGCACAGATACGCAGTATTTT. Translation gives CASSKIASGESTDTQYF.

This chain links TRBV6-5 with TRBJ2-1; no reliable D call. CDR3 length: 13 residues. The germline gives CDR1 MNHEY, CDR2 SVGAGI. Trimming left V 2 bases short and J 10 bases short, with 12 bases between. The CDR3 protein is CASSYARWREQFF. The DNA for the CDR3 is TGTGCCAGCAGTTACGCCAGATGGAGAGAGCAGTTCTTC.

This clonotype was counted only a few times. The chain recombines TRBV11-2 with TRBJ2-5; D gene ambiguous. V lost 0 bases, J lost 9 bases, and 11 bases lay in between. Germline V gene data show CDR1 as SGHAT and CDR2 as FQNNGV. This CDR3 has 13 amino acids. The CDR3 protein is CASSLDLKGAQYF. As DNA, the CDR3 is TGTGCCAGCAGCTTAGATCTAAAGGGCGCCCAGTACTTC.

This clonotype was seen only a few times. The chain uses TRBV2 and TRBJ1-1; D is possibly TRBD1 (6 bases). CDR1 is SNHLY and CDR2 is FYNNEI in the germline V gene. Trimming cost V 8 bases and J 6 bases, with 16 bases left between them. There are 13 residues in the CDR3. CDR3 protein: CASGGGLGPEAFF. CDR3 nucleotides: TGTGCCAGCGGAGGGGGTTTGGGTCCTGAAGCTTTCTTT.